The sample holds a few counts of the clone carrying this TCR beta chain. Its target is unknown. This record comes from a study of blood T cells in healthy people across ages. Overall study findings and caveats: As age increased, TCR beta diversity per million T cells fell in a roughly linear fashion. CMV status of donors was not determined, possibly confounding expanded clonotype changes.

Looked up from germline, CDR1 is SGHTA and CDR2 is FQGNSA. The trim removed 3 bases at V and 0 bases at J, leaving 9 bases unmatched. This CDR3 contains 20 residues. A second about 7 to 11 cycle PCR used barcoded and J-beta primers. TCRdb re-called the 5' RACE reads through MiXCR, storing one row per CDR3 protein. The sample lists 850,000 or so distinct CDR3 sequences; around 30% were seen once. This sequence joins TRBV7-2 and TRBJ2-1, with 15 nucleotides matching TRBD2. This receptor was obtained from a woman of 80 years or more in good health. Source material: blood. This chain's CDR3 is CASSFYLGTSGRSSYNEQFF. CDR3 coding DNA: TGTGCCAGCAGCTTCTACCTCGGGACTAGCGGGAGGAGCTCCTACAATGAGCAGTTCTTC.